The T cell receptor (beta chain) under discussion was sequenced for a study of read filtering for tumor transcriptome and immune sequencing (dated by TCRdb to 2018 to 2020). General notes on the study: Of the patients in the cohort, some 18 were male and over twelve were female, and their mean age was about 72 years, with a range of about 45 to 80. By revised international staging, 8 or 9 patients were R-ISS I, over 15 were R-ISS II and about 7 were R-ISS III. After DNase treatment, whole-transcriptome libraries were prepared with the TruSeq RNA Access Library Prep Kit. TCR-region mapped reads per sample ranged from about 3.5 to 11 million with IR-seq versus only about 85 to 1,300 with RNA-seq. The study compared TCR repertoires from targeted immune repertoire sequencing and bulk whole-transcriptome sequencing run on the same bone marrow samples. One of the main goals was to work out a read-filtering strategy for immune repertoire data, in particular whether clonotypes backed by only a single read should be removed. General conclusions and limits of the study: IR-seq captured clonotypes at much higher depth and more reliably than RNA-seq, and smaller IR-seq throughput sufficed to identify most shared clonotypes. The sorted CD138-negative fraction was not purified T cells but a mixed bone marrow immune population. The correlation between IR-seq and RNA-seq shared clonotype proportions rose when single-read clonotypes were removed. In IR-seq, roughly four fifths of clonotypes but 3% to 3.5% of total reads were represented by single-read clonotypes, whereas in RNA-seq, 60% to 75% of clonotypes and more than 35% of reads were represented by single-read clonotypes.

CDR1 and CDR2 are read off the germline V gene as SQVTM and ANQGSEA. From the cysteine up to the phenylalanine, the CDR3 has a length of 13 residues. Left in the record is the CDR3 DNA by itself, 39 bases read in frame from the first base. Germline trimming: 1 base from V, 4 bases from J; junction bases outside gene matches: 2. This clonotype appeared many times. The specificity of this receptor is unknown. Base-call qualities are not available, and no considerably larger clone is one nucleotide away. Bone marrow was sampled from every patient at the time of active disease. Ficoll-Hypaque density gradient centrifugation was used to isolate the bone marrow mononuclear cells. Myeloma plasma cells were removed and CD138-negative cells were collected by negative selection after labeling with CD138 magnetic microbeads on a MACS separator. Purity of the isolated cells was checked by flow cytometry on an Attune NxT using CD138 antibodies. TRIzol reagent was used to extract total RNA, which was then quantified with a NanoDrop spectrophotometer. Paired RNA-seq and IR-seq were performed on the CD138-negative bone marrow sample of each patient.

TCR libraries were built from 300 to 450 ng RNA with the Immunoverse kit, using molecular barcoded adaptors covering alpha/delta and beta/gamma chains. TCR library preparation used the same RNA that was used for transcriptome sequencing. Sequencing of the TCR libraries was done on an Illumina HiSeq 4000 with 2 x 150 cycles. On the authors' methods: Using MiXCR, which included quality filtering and error correction, TCR reads were aligned to human V, D, J and C references and then assembled into CDR3 clonotypes. The tcR package in R was used for analysis of clonotype counts and gene usage diversity. For inspection of raw mapping reads, RNA-seq reads were mapped by STAR aligner version 2.5.3a onto GRCh37 of the human genome. IR-seq fastq files were randomly downsampled with Seqtk 1.3 to test the effect of sequencing depth on detected clonotypes. The raw public data were reprocessed by TCRdb itself: fastp quality trimming at Q25, MiXCR clonotype calling, in-frame beta chains only. Here each entry gathers all rows of one CDR3 protein and keeps the most common genes and DNA. TCRdb, rather than the study authors, made the V and J calls. Counted in this sample were around 140,000 distinct CDR3 sequences; 13% of them appeared once. Jointly, the top ten make up just under 8.5% of the sample.

The clonotype comes from a donor at least 40 years old with multiple myeloma. The chain couples TRBV29-1 to TRBJ2-3, with 7 bases in between that match TRBD2. Sequences were obtained from a population of CD138-negative cells sorted from bone marrow. What this sample's cell subset or site label stands for: bone marrow mononuclear cells depleted of CD138+ plasma/myeloma cells by negative magnetic selection. CDR3 protein: CSVEGGRADTQYF. In nucleotides, the sequence is TGCAGCGTTGAAGGAGGGAGGGCAGATACGCAGTATTTT.